The sequence of this TCR beta chain was determined in a study of shared clonotypes between healthy human individuals. General observations from the study: Inspection by rarefaction showed sorted-subset sequencing to be incomplete despite large depth.

Notes on this clone: Antigen specificity is unknown.

Germline assignment: CDR1 MNHEY and CDR2 SMNVEV (reference sequence). The CDR3 length is 15 residues. With V trimmed by 4 bases and J by 6 bases, 11 bases remained unmatched. Measured with immunoSEQ multiplex PCR; TCRdb has only the in-frame clones, and not every one. The sample contains 650,000 to 700,000 clones, 90% of which appear only once. This chain uses TRBV27 with TRBJ1-1; the match to TRBD1 covers 7 bases. The sequence came from a young man in good health. Some clones in this sample may be carry-over from other donors' samples. Sequencing was performed on memory CD8+ T cells from PBMCs. Noted subset: CD45RO+ cells pooled with CCR7-negative TemRA cells. The CDR3: CASSSNRGLIAEAFF. CDR3 bases: TGTGCCAGCAGTTCAAACAGGGGATTAATCGCTGAAGCTTTCTTT.